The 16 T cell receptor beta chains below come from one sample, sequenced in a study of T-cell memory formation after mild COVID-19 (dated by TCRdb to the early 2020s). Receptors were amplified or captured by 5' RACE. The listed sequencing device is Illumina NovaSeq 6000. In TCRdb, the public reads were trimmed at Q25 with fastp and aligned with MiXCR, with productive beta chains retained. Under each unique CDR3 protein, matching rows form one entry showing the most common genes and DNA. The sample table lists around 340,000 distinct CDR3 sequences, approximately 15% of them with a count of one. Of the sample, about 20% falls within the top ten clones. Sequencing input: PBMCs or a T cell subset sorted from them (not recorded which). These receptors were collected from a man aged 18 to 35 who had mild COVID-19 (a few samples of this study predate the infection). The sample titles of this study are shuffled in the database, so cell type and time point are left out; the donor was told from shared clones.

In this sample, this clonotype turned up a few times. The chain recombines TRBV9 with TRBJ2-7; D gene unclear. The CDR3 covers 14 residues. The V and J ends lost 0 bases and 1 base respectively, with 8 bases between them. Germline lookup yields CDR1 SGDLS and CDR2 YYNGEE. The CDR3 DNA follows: TGTGCCAGCAGCGTAGACGCCGGATCCTACGAGCAGTACTTC. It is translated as CASSVDAGSYEQYF. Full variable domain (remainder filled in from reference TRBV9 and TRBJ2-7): DSGVTQTPKHLITATGQRVTLRCSPRSGDLSVYWYQQSLDQGLQFLIQYYNGEERAKGNILERFSAQQFPDLHSELNLSSLELGDSALYFCASSVDAGSYEQYFGPGTRLTVT.

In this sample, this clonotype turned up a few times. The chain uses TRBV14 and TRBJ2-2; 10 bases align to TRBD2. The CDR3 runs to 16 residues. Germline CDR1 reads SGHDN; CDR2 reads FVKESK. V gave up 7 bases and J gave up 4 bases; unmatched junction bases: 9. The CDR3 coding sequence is TGTGCCAGCACCCCCGGGACTAGCGACGGCACCGGGGAGCTGTTTTTT. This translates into CASTPGTSDGTGELFF.

CDR3 loop: CASSSSSGQAYGYTF. The CDR3 bases are TGTGCCAGCAGTTCGAGCTCGGGACAGGCCTATGGCTACACCTTC. The chain carries TRBV6-5 and TRBJ1-2; TRBD1 matches 8 bases. V shed 4 bases, J shed 4 bases, and the junction held 8 bases outside the gene matches. CDR1 is MNHEY, CDR2 SVGAGI, per germline. The CDR3 is made up of 15 amino acids.

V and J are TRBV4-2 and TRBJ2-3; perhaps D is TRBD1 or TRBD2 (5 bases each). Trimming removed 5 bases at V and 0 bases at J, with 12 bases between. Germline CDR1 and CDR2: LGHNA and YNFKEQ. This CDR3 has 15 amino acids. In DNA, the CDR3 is TGTGCCAGCAGCTTAGAGGGGCCAAGCACAGATACGCAGTATTTT. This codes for CASSLEGPSTDTQYF.

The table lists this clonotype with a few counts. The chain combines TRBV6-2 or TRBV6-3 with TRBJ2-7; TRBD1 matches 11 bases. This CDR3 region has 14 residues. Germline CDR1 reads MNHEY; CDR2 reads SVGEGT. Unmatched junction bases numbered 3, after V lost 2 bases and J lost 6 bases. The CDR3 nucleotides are TGTGCCAGCAGTTACCAGGGGACAGGGGGCGAGCAGTACGTC. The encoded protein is CASSYQGTGGEQYV.

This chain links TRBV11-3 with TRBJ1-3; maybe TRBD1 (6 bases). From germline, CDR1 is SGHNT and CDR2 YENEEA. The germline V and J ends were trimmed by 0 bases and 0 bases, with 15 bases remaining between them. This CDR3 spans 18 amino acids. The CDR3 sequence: CASSLDPVGGSSGNTIYF. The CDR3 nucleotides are TGTGCCAGCAGCTTAGATCCTGTAGGGGGGAGCTCTGGAAACACCATATATTTT.

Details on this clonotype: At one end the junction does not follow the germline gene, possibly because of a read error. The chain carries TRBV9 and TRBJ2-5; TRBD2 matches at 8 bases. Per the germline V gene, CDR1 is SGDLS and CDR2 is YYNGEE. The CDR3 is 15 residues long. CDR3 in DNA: TGTGCCAGAAGCGCGACTAGCGAACGACAAGAGACCCAGTACTTC. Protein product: CARSATSERQETQYF. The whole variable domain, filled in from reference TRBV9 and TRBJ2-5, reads DSGVTQTPKHLITATGQRVTLRCSPRSGDLSVYWYQQSLDQGLQFLIQYYNGEERAKGNILERFSAQQFPDLHSELNLSSLELGDSALYFCARSATSERQETQYFGPGTRLLVL.

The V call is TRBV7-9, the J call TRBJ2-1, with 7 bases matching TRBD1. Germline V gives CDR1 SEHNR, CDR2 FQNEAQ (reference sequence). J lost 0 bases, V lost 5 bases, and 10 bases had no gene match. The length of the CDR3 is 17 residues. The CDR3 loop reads CASSGKGTAYSYNEQFF. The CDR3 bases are TGTGCCAGCAGCGGGAAAGGGACAGCCTACTCCTACAATGAGCAGTTCTTC.

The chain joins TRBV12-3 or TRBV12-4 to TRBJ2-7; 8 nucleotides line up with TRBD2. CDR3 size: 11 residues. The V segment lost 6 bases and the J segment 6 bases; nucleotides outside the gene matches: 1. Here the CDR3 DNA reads TGTGCCAGCAGCGCGGGGGGCGAGCAGTACGTC. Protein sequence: CASSAGGEQYV.

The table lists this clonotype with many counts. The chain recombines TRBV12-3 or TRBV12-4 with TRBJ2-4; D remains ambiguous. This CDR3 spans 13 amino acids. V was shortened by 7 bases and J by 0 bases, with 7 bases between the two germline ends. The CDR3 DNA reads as TGTGCCAGCAAATACGGAGCCAAAAACATTCAGTACTTC. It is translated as CASKYGAKNIQYF.

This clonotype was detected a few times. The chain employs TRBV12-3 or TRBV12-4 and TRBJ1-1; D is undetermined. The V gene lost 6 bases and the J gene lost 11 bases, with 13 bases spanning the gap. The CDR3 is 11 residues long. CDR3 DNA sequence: TGTGCCAGCAGCCCTAGCGGGCTCGCTTTCTTT. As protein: CASSPSGLAFF.

CDR3 residues: CASSHRDRIDYGYTF. The DNA of the CDR3 is TGTGCCAGCAGCCACCGGGACAGGATAGACTATGGCTACACCTTC. The chain joins TRBV7-9 to TRBJ1-2; 8 bases line up with TRBD1. CDR3 length: 15 residues. V shed 5 bases, J shed 3 bases, and the junction held 8 bases outside the gene matches. Germline V CDR1 and CDR2: SEHNR, FQNEAQ (reference sequence).

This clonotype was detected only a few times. For the CDR3, the DNA is TGTGCCAGCAGCTTAGAGCGGGGGTACCAAGAGACCCAGTACTTC. It codes for CASSLERGYQETQYF. The genes are TRBV7-9 and TRBJ2-5; 8 bases line up with TRBD2. V shed 1 base, J shed 0 bases, and the junction held 1 base outside the gene matches. The CDR3 spans 15 residues. CDR1 and CDR2 (germline): SEHNR, FQNEAQ (reference sequence).

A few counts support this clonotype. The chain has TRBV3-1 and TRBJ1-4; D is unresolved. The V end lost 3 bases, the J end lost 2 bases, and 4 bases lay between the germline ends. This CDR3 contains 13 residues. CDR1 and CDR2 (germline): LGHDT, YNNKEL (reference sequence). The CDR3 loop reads CASSQATNEKLFF. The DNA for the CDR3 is TGTGCCAGCAGCCAGGCGACTAATGAAAAACTGTTTTTT.

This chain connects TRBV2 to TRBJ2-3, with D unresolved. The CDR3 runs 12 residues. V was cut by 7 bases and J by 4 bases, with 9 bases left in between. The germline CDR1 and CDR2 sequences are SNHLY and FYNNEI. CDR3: CASIPIADTQYF. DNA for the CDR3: TGTGCCAGCATTCCGATAGCAGATACGCAGTATTTT.

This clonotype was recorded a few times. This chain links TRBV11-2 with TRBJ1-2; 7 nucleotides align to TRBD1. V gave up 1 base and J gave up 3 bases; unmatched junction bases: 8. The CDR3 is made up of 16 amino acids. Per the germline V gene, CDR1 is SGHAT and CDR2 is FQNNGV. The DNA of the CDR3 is TGTGCCAGCAGCTTAGGGACAGGCCTGGGATACTATGGCTACACCTTC. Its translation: CASSLGTGLGYYGYTF. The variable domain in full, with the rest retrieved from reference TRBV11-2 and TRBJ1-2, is EAGVAQSPRYKIIEKRQSVAFWCNPISGHATLYWYQQILGQGPKLLIQFQNNGVVDDSQLPKDRFSAERLKGVDSTLKIQPAKLEDSAVYLCASSLGTGLGYYGYTFGSGTRLTVV.